This T cell receptor beta chain stems from a study of T cells in Graves' hyperthyroidism and ophthalmopathy. On this clonotype: This may be a read error, as it is one base from a much larger clone.

RNA transcripts gave rise to amplified TCR beta CDR3 regions. First-round RT-PCR targeting the TCR CDR3 was performed with the HTBI primer set. TCRdb called the multiplex PCR reads again in MiXCR, with one record for every CDR3 protein. The sample shows 640,000 or so distinct CDR3 sequences, 14% of them seen only once. The length of the CDR3 is 14 residues. Looked up from germline, CDR1 is MNHNS and CDR2 is SASEGT. Sequencing was performed on blood. This TCR was recovered from a woman between 18 and 30 years old with Graves' ophthalmopathy. The chain carries TRBV6-1 and TRBJ2-1; 9 bases are a match to TRBD2. In nucleotides, the CDR3 is TGTGTCAGCAGTGGGACTAGCTTCCCAGGTGAGCAGTTCTTC. This translates into CVSSGTSFPGEQFF.